This TCR beta chain was sequenced during a study of OX40 agonist ivuxolimab in advanced cancers. Study-level background: Every 2 weeks, ivuxolimab was infused into the patients intravenously at between 0.01 and 10 mg/kg. Findings of the study overall: At 0.1 to 3.0 mg/kg and by week 6, clonal expansion occurred in CD4+ and CD8+ blood T cells.

About this clone: What it binds is unknown.

The CDR3 has 13 residues. The J segment lost 7 bases and the V segment lost 0 bases, leaving 0 bases of the junction unmatched. CDR1 and CDR2 from the germline V gene are MNHNY and SVGAGI (reference sequence). The table came from immunoSEQ multiplex PCR; TCRdb's copy has only in-frame clones and leaves some out. The sample carries 40,000 to 45,000 clones, about 80% recorded once. Material: CD4+ or CD8+ T cells sorted from blood, obtained in a trial of the OX40 agonist ivuxolimab. The J gene is TRBJ1-5, the V gene TRBV6-6, with TRBD1 matching 7 bases. The TCR was taken from an adult with an advanced solid tumor such as melanoma, head and neck, liver or kidney cancer. For the CDR3, the DNA is TGTGCCAGCAGTTACTCGACAGGGCAGCCCCAGCATTTT. Its protein is CASSYSTGQPQHF.